These 25 T cell receptor beta chains were sequenced from one sample in a study of beta chain features in type 1 diabetes. Regarding the study as a whole: Shorter TCRB CDR3s, moderately but significantly so, marked every one of the four CD4+ subsets in Type 1 diabetes patients.

These TCRs' antigens remain unknown. Reverse transcription of all isolated RNA meant that expressed TCRB transcripts were sequenced. This table comes from immunoSEQ multiplex PCR, and its TCRdb copy is limited to in-frame clones, with some not included. The sample contains more than 250,000 clones, roughly 21% of which appear only once. The sequencing input was naive CD4+ T cells from blood. These receptors were taken from a middle-aged woman with type 1 diabetes.

Details on this clone: At one end the junction does not follow the germline gene, possibly because of a read error. The CDR3 DNA follows: TGCGCCAGCAGTTTGGGGGAGGGCGGTCAGCCCCAGCATTTT. Protein product: CASSLGEGGQPQHF. The chain links TRBV5-1 to TRBJ1-5, with D possibly matching TRBD1 (5 bases). The CDR3 is 14 amino acids. Germline V gene data show CDR1 as SGHRS and CDR2 as YFSETQ.

This chain connects TRBV9 to TRBJ2-7; possibly TRBD1 for D (6 bases). Germline V CDR1 and CDR2: SGDLS, YYNGEE. This CDR3 has 12 amino acids. Trimming removed 5 bases at V and 6 bases at J, with 12 bases between. The CDR3 DNA follows: TGTGCCAGCAGTCCACAGGGTTCCGAGCAGTACTTC. Its translation is CASSPQGSEQYF.

The sample holds a few counts of this clone. The V gene is TRBV15, the J gene TRBJ2-3, with D hard to call. V dropped 0 bases and J dropped 4 bases, with 8 bases sitting between them. The CDR3 sequence is 14 residues long. CDR1 and CDR2 from the germline V gene are LNHNV and YYDKDF (reference sequence). The CDR3 nucleotides read TGTGCCACCAGCAGAGATATCACGGCAGATACGCAGTATTTT. Its protein is CATSRDITADTQYF.

V gene TRBV7-9 combines with J gene TRBJ2-2; D is perhaps TRBD2 (5 bases). This CDR3 has 14 amino acids. Trimming took 5 bases from V and 4 from J, leaving 11 bases between them. Per germline, CDR1 SEHNR and CDR2 FQNEAQ (reference sequence). This chain's CDR3 is CASSLKEGTGELFF. The CDR3 nucleotides read TGTGCCAGCAGCCTTAAAGAGGGCACCGGGGAGCTGTTTTTT. The whole variable domain, filled in from reference TRBV7-9 and TRBJ2-2, reads DTGVSQNPRHKITKRGQNVTFRCDPISEHNRLYWYRQTLGQGPEFLTYFQNEAQLEKSRLLSDRFSAERPKGSFSTLEIQRTEQGDSAMYLCASSLKEGTGELFFGEGSRLTVL.

This clone was seen only a few times. Distinct nucleotide sequences in the sample also encode this CDR3. The V call is TRBV4-1, the J call TRBJ2-7; a possible D gene is TRBD1 (6 bases). The germline CDR1 and CDR2 sequences are MGHRA and YSYEKL. The CDR3 loop spans 15 amino acids. V was trimmed by 4 bases and J by 0 bases, leaving 13 bases between them. CDR3 nucleotide sequence: TGCGCCAGCAGCCCAGGCCAGGGGCCCTCCTACGAGCAGTACTTC. This gives the protein CASSPGQGPSYEQYF.

The chain combines TRBV28 with TRBJ2-7, with a possible D match to TRBD1 (6 bases). The V end lost 4 bases, the J end lost 0 bases, and 10 bases lay between the germline ends. Germline values: CDR1 MDHEN, CDR2 SYDVKM. The CDR3 length is 14 residues. DNA for the CDR3: TGTGCCAGCAGTTCGATGACAGGCTCCTACGAGCAGTACTTC. It codes for CASSSMTGSYEQYF. The variable domain in full, with the rest retrieved from reference TRBV28 and TRBJ2-7, is DVKVTQSSRYLVKRTGEKVFLECVQDMDHENMFWYRQDPGLGLRLIYFSYDVKMKEKGDIPEGYSVSREKKERFSLILESASTNQTSMYLCASSSMTGSYEQYFGPGTRLTVT.

Only a few counts were recorded for this clone. The chain uses TRBV4-1 and TRBJ1-2; D is unclear. CDR1 is MGHRA and CDR2 is YSYEKL in the germline V gene. Trimming removed 1 base from V and 4 bases from J, with 10 bases in between. This CDR3 has 14 amino acids. The CDR3 coding sequence is TGCGCCAGCAGCCAAGCGCGATTACCCTATGGCTACACCTTC. Its translation is CASSQARLPYGYTF.

This clone was detected only a few times. The chain joins TRBV2 to TRBJ2-5, with TRBD2 matching 13 bases. After removal of 7 bases from V and 2 bases from J, the junction contained 7 bases not matched to a gene. CDR1 is SNHLY and CDR2 is FYNNEI in the germline V gene. The CDR3 runs to 16 residues. CDR3 sequence reads: CASTALAGGGQETQYF. DNA of the CDR3: TGTGCCAGCACCGCACTAGCGGGAGGGGGTCAAGAGACCCAGTACTTC.

The chain has TRBV19 and TRBJ2-1, with TRBD2 identical over 7 bases. The CDR3 has 14 residues. After removal of 6 bases from V and 8 bases from J, the junction contained 10 bases not matched to a gene. Germline loops: CDR1 LNHDA, CDR2 SQIVND (reference sequence). The CDR3 loop reads CASRDRGRVHEQFF. In DNA form, the CDR3 reads TGTGCCAGTAGGGATCGCGGGAGAGTCCATGAGCAGTTCTTC.

This clone was counted a few times. The chain is built from TRBV14 and TRBJ2-5, with 8 bases aligning to TRBD1. This CDR3 region has 15 residues. From germline, CDR1 is SGHDN and CDR2 FVKESK. V shed 1 base, J shed 2 bases, and the junction held 3 bases outside the gene matches. The CDR3: CASSQGRTGQETQYF. The CDR3 nucleotides are TGTGCCAGCAGCCAAGGGAGGACAGGGCAAGAGACCCAGTACTTC.

This clone has more than one count but fewer than ten. The rearrangement links TRBV6-5 to TRBJ2-2, with TRBD1 matching 9 bases. The V and J ends lost 5 bases and 3 bases, in that order; junction bases with no gene match: 4. This CDR3 has 15 residues. Germline V CDR1 and CDR2: MNHEY, SVGAGI. The CDR3 bases are TGTGCCAGCAGTGCCCGACAGGGGGACACCGGGGAGCTGTTTTTT. This translates into CASSARQGDTGELFF.

This chain connects TRBV5-1 to TRBJ2-1; a possible D gene is TRBD1 (5 bases). Germline CDR1 reads SGHRS; CDR2 reads YFSETQ. The CDR3 spans 11 residues. V was trimmed by 2 bases and J by 10 bases, leaving 7 bases between them. For the CDR3, the DNA is TGCGCCAGCAGCTTTTGGACAGAGCAGTTCTTC. The encoded protein is CASSFWTEQFF.

The V and J genes are TRBV11-1 and TRBJ2-1; 7 bases are a match to TRBD2. V was pared by 4 bases and J by 5 bases, with 14 bases of the junction left unmatched. The CDR3 is 17 residues long. Germline V gene data show CDR1 as SGHAT and CDR2 as FQDESV (reference sequence). The CDR3 loop is CASSSPPERGRNNEQFF. The CDR3 nucleotides are TGTGCCAGCAGCTCGCCCCCTGAGCGGGGTCGTAACAATGAGCAGTTCTTC. The whole variable domain, filled in from reference TRBV11-1 and TRBJ2-1, reads EAEVAQSPRYKITEKSQAVAFWCDPISGHATLYWYRQILGQGPELLVQFQDESVVDDSQLPKDRFSAERLKGVDSTLKIQPAELGDSAMYLCASSSPPERGRNNEQFFGPGTRLTVL.

The V and J genes are TRBV29-1 and TRBJ1-1; maybe TRBD1 (5 bases). V lost 6 bases and J 3 bases, leaving 11 bases between the germline ends. The CDR3 has 12 residues. Germline loops: CDR1 SQVTM, CDR2 ANQGSEA. CDR3 sequence: CSVRRADTEAFF. In DNA, the CDR3 is TGCAGCGTCCGCAGGGCGGACACTGAAGCTTTCTTT.

This clone was seen a handful of times. The rearrangement links TRBV28 to TRBJ2-3; D is undetermined. The CDR3 is 13 residues long. In germline, CDR1 is MDHEN, CDR2 SYDVKM. Trimming left V 7 bases short and J 4 bases short, with 12 bases between. In DNA, the CDR3 is TGTGCCAGCAACCCAGGCGTCGCAGATACGCAGTATTTT. This encodes CASNPGVADTQYF.

The V call is TRBV5-1, the J call TRBJ2-6; D call uncertain. Germline CDR1 and CDR2: SGHRS and YFSETQ. Trimming cost V 0 bases and J 5 bases, with 9 bases left between them. The CDR3 runs 15 residues. CDR3 sequence reads: CASSLGSPWANVLTF. In nucleotides, the CDR3 is TGCGCCAGCAGCTTGGGCAGTCCATGGGCCAACGTCCTGACTTTC.

To note about this clone: The same CDR3 arises from other DNA sequences in this sample as well. This chain links TRBV9 with TRBJ2-1; TRBD2 is a possible D gene (5 bases). Germline lookup yields CDR1 SGDLS and CDR2 YYNGEE. V gave up 0 bases and J gave up 0 bases, with 7 bases separating them. The CDR3 is made up of 15 amino acids. CDR3 DNA sequence: TGTGCCAGCAGCGTAGACGGGAACTCCTACAATGAGCAGTTCTTC. Amino acids: CASSVDGNSYNEQFF. Together with reference TRBV9 and TRBJ2-1, the CDR3 gives the full variable domain: DSGVTQTPKHLITATGQRVTLRCSPRSGDLSVYWYQQSLDQGLQFLIQYYNGEERAKGNILERFSAQQFPDLHSELNLSSLELGDSALYFCASSVDGNSYNEQFFGPGTRLTVL.

This clone has just a few counts. The chain recombines TRBV6-5 with TRBJ2-3, with D possibly TRBD1 on 5 matching bases. Germline assignment: CDR1 MNHEY and CDR2 SVGAGI. The CDR3 is 14 residues long. The ends were cut back, 2 bases at V and 4 bases at J, with 10 bases in the middle. The DNA for the CDR3 is TGTGCCAGCAGTTACGGTGGGGCAGCAGATACGCAGTATTTT. It codes for CASSYGGAADTQYF.

The CDR3 loop reads CASSFPGSYEQYF. For the CDR3, the DNA is TGTGCCAGCAGCTTCCCAGGCTCCTACGAGCAGTACTTC. This chain connects TRBV7-8 to TRBJ2-7; no firm D call. Germline V CDR1 and CDR2: SGHVS, FQNEAQ. The CDR3 is 13 amino acids. Deletions cut 3 bases from V and 0 bases from J, with 6 bases between.

The chain employs TRBV7-3 and TRBJ1-6; D is uncertain. Germline loops: CDR1 SGHTA, CDR2 FQGTGA. Deletions cut 1 base from V and 7 bases from J, with 5 bases between. The CDR3 runs 13 residues. The CDR3 loop reads CASSLMRNSPLHF. The CDR3, as DNA: TGTGCCAGCAGCTTAATGCGAAATTCACCCCTCCACTTT.

The chain has TRBV29-1 and TRBJ1-2, with 8 positions matching TRBD1. CDR1 and CDR2 from the germline V gene are SQVTM and ANQGSEA. The CDR3 is made up of 15 amino acids. V gave up 7 bases and J gave up 4 bases; unmatched junction bases: 14. CDR3 protein: CSAQAPDRGSYGYTF. CDR3 nucleotides: TGCAGCGCCCAAGCCCCCGACAGGGGAAGCTATGGCTACACCTTC.

Only a few counts were recorded for this clone. The gene calls are TRBV15 and TRBJ1-4, with D maybe TRBD1 (5 bases). This CDR3 contains 16 residues. Trimming took 1 base from V and 2 from J, leaving 11 bases between them. Looked up from germline, CDR1 is LNHNV and CDR2 is YYDKDF (reference sequence). The CDR3 region has the DNA TGTGCCACCAGCAGAGGAGGCCAGGGTACTAATGAAAAACTGTTTTTT. It is translated as CATSRGGQGTNEKLFF.

Only a few counts were recorded for this clone. The chain has TRBV4-3 and TRBJ1-1; D is unclear. Deletions cut 1 base from V and 3 bases from J, with 15 bases between. The CDR3 has 16 residues. From germline, CDR1 is LGHNA and CDR2 YSLEER. CDR3 coding DNA: TGCGCCAGCAGCCAAGTAGGCCGGGTCGGGGACACTGAAGCTTTCTTT. Amino acid sequence: CASSQVGRVGDTEAFF.

The chain links TRBV28 to TRBJ2-5, with a possible D match to TRBD1 (6 bases). The V end was cut by 5 bases, the J end by 5 bases, with 12 bases between. The germline gives CDR1 MDHEN, CDR2 SYDVKM. This CDR3 comprises 13 residues. Written as DNA, the CDR3 is TGTGCCAGCAGTGACGGACAGACTGAGACCCAGTACTTC. It encodes CASSDGQTETQYF.

V gene TRBV18 combines with J gene TRBJ2-3, with D maybe TRBD2 (6 bases). CDR1 is KGHSH, CDR2 LQKENI, per germline. V lost 3 bases and J lost 2, with 12 bases in between. The CDR3 runs to 15 residues. CDR3 nucleotides: TGTGCCAGCTCACCCCAACCGGGACTCACAGATACGCAGTATTTT. Translated, it gives CASSPQPGLTDTQYF.